Listed here are 29 T cell receptor beta chains from one sample, sequenced in a study of human T cells and chemical hapten exposure. In TCRdb, the 5' RACE reads were re-called with MiXCR into one record per CDR3 protein. This table has approximately 140,000 distinct CDR3 sequences, about 4.3% appearing once. From whole blood left unfractionated, total RNA was extracted. The source is a female donor in good health.

This chain links TRBV3-1 with TRBJ1-1, with TRBD1 matching over 10 bases. J gave up 5 bases and V 2 bases, and 5 bases lay outside the gene matches. This CDR3 is built from 15 residues. Looked up from germline, CDR1 is LGHDT and CDR2 is YNNKEL (reference sequence). As DNA, the CDR3 is TGTGCCAGCAGCCAAACGTGGACAGGGGGGACTGAAGCTTTCTTT. Translation: CASSQTWTGGTEAFF.

This clonotype was counted many times. The chain uses TRBV12-3 or TRBV12-4 and TRBJ2-2; D unclear. V lost 2 bases and J 9 bases, leaving 19 bases between the germline ends. This CDR3 comprises 16 residues. CDR3 residues: CASSLLLNPVARELFF. The CDR3 DNA is TGTGCCAGCAGTTTACTTTTAAATCCTGTTGCCCGGGAGCTGTTTTTT.

The table lists this clonotype with many counts. V and J are TRBV7-8 and TRBJ1-5, with a weak D call TRBD1 (5 bases). The CDR3 has 16 residues. V was pared by 1 base and J by 9 bases, with 19 bases between. Germline V CDR1 and CDR2: SGHVS, FQNEAQ. In nucleotides, the CDR3 is TGTGCCAGCAGCTTAGTGGGCCGGACATCAGGCTGGCCCCAGCATTTT. Its protein is CASSLVGRTSGWPQHF.

This clonotype showed up many times. This chain joins TRBV7-2 and TRBJ1-2, with D unresolved. The V end was cut by 3 bases, the J end by 10 bases, with 9 bases between. This CDR3 is 11 amino acids long. Germline lookup yields CDR1 SGHTA and CDR2 FQGNSA. The CDR3 here is CASSFRHLYTF. CDR3 coding DNA: TGTGCCAGCAGCTTTCGGCACCTCTACACCTTC. The variable domain in full, with the rest retrieved from reference TRBV7-2 and TRBJ1-2, is GAGVSQSPSNKVTEKGKDVELRCDPISGHTALYWYRQSLGQGLEFLIYFQGNSAPDKSGLPSDRFSAERTGGSVSTLTIQRTQQEDSAVYLCASSFRHLYTFGSGTRLTVV.

This clonotype was seen a handful of times. The chain links TRBV7-6 to TRBJ1-4; 8 bases line up with TRBD1. Trimming at V came to 1 base and at J to 8 bases, leaving 6 bases not matched to a gene. Per germline, CDR1 SGHVS and CDR2 FNYEAQ. The CDR3 spans 15 residues. DNA of the CDR3: TGTGCCAGCAGCTTAGGTTCGACAGGGGTCGAAAAACTGTTTTTT. Residues: CASSLGSTGVEKLFF. Filled out from reference TRBV7-6 and TRBJ1-4, the complete variable domain reads GAGVSQSPRYKVTKRGQDVALRCDPISGHVSLYWYRQALGQGPEFLTYFNYEAQQDKSGLPNDRFSAERPEGSISTLTIQRTEQRDSAMYRCASSLGSTGVEKLFFGSGTQLSVL.

This clonotype was seen ten or more times. This rearrangement joins TRBV5-1 to TRBJ1-2, with D tentatively TRBD1 (6 bases). The length of the CDR3 is 14 residues. Trimming removed 5 bases from V and 6 bases from J, with 17 bases in between. Germline CDR1 reads SGHRS; CDR2 reads YFSETQ. The CDR3 coding sequence is TGCGCCAGCAGTTACGAAACAGGGTCCAATGGCTACACCTTC. Amino acid sequence: CASSYETGSNGYTF.

This sequence joins TRBV24-1 and TRBJ1-2; no reliable D call. The CDR3 totals 12 residues. Germline loops: CDR1 KGHDR, CDR2 SFDVKD. V was clipped by 0 bases and J by 5 bases, with 3 bases between them. Here the CDR3 reads CATSDLEYGYTF. DNA for the CDR3: TGTGCCACCAGTGATTTGGAGTATGGCTACACCTTC.

This clonotype was recorded at least ten times. The V gene is TRBV20-1, the J gene TRBJ2-7; TRBD2 agrees at 12 bases. The CDR3 runs to 14 residues. Trimming removed 2 bases from V and 6 bases from J; junction bases left unmatched: 5. CDR1 and CDR2 (germline): DFQATT, SNEGSKA (reference sequence). CDR3 in DNA: TGCAGTGCTAGAACCCCGGGACTAGCGGGCGAGCAGTACTTC. Residues: CSARTPGLAGEQYF.

The table lists this clonotype with many counts. This sequence joins TRBV5-1 and TRBJ2-1, with 10 bases that match TRBD1. CDR1 and CDR2 (germline): SGHRS, YFSETQ. CDR3 length equals 18 residues. V lost 0 bases and J lost 4; bases outside the gene matches: 10. DNA of the CDR3: TGCGCCAGCAGCTTGGAGCCTTTCCGGGACAGGGGTTACAATGAGCAGTTCTTC. This translates into CASSLEPFRDRGYNEQFF.

This clonotype was observed a few times. One junction end does not reproduce the germline sequence, and a read error may be involved. The chain employs TRBV12-5 and TRBJ2-7; 7 bases align to TRBD1. The CDR3 spans 17 residues. Germline V gene lookup returns CDR1 LGHNT and CDR2 FRNRAP. CDR3 protein: CASGLLRQGGNSDEQYF. The CDR3 nucleotides are TGTGCTAGTGGTTTGTTGCGACAGGGCGGCAACTCCGACGAGCAGTACTTC.

J is TRBJ2-7 and V is TRBV7-2; D perhaps matches TRBD1 (6 bases). This CDR3 has 14 residues. V lost 0 bases to trimming and J lost 6 bases, with 12 bases between them. Per the germline V gene, CDR1 is SGHTA and CDR2 is FQGNSA. Written as DNA, the CDR3 is TGTGCCAGCAGCTTAGCCGGGACAATGGGCGAGCAGTACTTC. Translating gives CASSLAGTMGEQYF.

This clonotype was seen many times. This rearrangement joins TRBV12-3 or TRBV12-4 to TRBJ2-2; 7 nucleotides match TRBD2. V was pared by 3 bases and J by 1 base, with 2 bases of the junction left unmatched. The CDR3 length is 15 residues. This CDR3 reads CASSLASGNTGELFF. Written as DNA, the CDR3 is TGTGCCAGCAGTTTGGCTAGCGGGAACACCGGGGAGCTGTTTTTT.

This clonotype appeared many times. The chain combines TRBV7-8 with TRBJ2-5; 15 bases fit TRBD2. The CDR3 length is 16 residues. Germline trimming cut 5 bases from V and 2 bases from J; bases unmatched to any gene: 3. CDR1 and CDR2 (germline): SGHVS, FQNEAQ. The CDR3 region is CASSTGLAGGQETQYF. Written as DNA, the CDR3 is TGTGCCAGCAGCACCGGACTAGCGGGGGGGCAAGAGACCCAGTACTTC. The variable domain in full, completed from reference TRBV7-8 and TRBJ2-5, reads GAGVSQSPRYKVAKRGQDVALRCDPISGHVSLFWYQQALGQGPEFLTYFQNEAQLDKSGLPSDRFFAERPEGSVSTLKIQRTQQEDSAVYLCASSTGLAGGQETQYFGPGTRLLVL.

The sample holds many counts of this clonotype. This may arise from a read error, as a much more abundant clone is one base away. The chain has TRBV7-2 and TRBJ2-7, with D maybe TRBD1 (6 bases). V dropped 4 bases and J dropped 5 bases, with 15 bases sitting between them. This CDR3 region has 14 residues. The germline V gene has CDR1 SGHTA and CDR2 FQGNSA. CDR3 DNA sequence: TGTGCCAGCAGCTCTTGGGGCAGGGGCGACGAGCAGTACTTC. Its protein product is CASSSWGRGDEQYF.

This clonotype was found many times. The CDR3 DNA sequence: TGTGCCAGCACACCGGGACATGGGTTCTCTGGGGCCAACGTCCTGACTTTC. Its protein is CASTPGHGFSGANVLTF. The chain combines TRBV6-2 or TRBV6-3 with TRBJ2-6; D perhaps matches TRBD1 (6 bases). V was clipped by 7 bases and J by 0 bases, with 16 bases between them. The germline gives CDR1 MNHEY, CDR2 SVGEGT. This CDR3 contains 17 residues.

At least ten counts were recorded for this clonotype. The chain recombines TRBV19 with TRBJ2-2; D is undetermined. The germline CDR1 and CDR2 sequences are LNHDA and SQIVND (reference sequence). V was pared by 4 bases and J by 6 bases, with 6 bases between. The CDR3 consists of 12 residues. The CDR3 loop reads CASSSNPGELFF. Written as DNA, the CDR3 is TGTGCCAGTAGTAGTAACCCCGGGGAGCTGTTTTTT.

This clonotype was counted ten times or more. The chain links TRBV11-3 to TRBJ1-5; 8 bases line up with TRBD1. CDR1 is SGHNT, CDR2 YENEEA, per germline. V lost 0 bases, J lost 0 bases, and 10 bases stayed unmatched. This CDR3 spans 19 amino acids. DNA of the CDR3: TGTGCCAGCAGCTTAGATCCAGGGGGCTTTTCGACTAGCAATCAGCCCCAGCATTTT. The encoded protein is CASSLDPGGFSTSNQPQHF.

In this sample, this clonotype turned up many times. This chain joins TRBV5-4 and TRBJ1-6; possible D gene TRBD1, 6 bases. CDR1 is SGHNT and CDR2 is YYREEE in the germline V gene (reference sequence). This CDR3 has 13 residues. Trimming cost V 0 bases and J 9 bases, with 7 bases left between them. DNA of the CDR3: TGTGCCAGCAGCTTGGAAGGGGGTTCACCCCTCCACTTT. This encodes CASSLEGGSPLHF. The full variable domain, with the rest looked up from reference TRBV5-4 and TRBJ1-6, is ETGVTQSPTHLIKTRGQQVTLRCSSQSGHNTVSWYQQALGQGPQFIFQYYREEENGRGNFPPRFSGLQFPNYSSELNVNALELDDSALYLCASSLEGGSPLHFGNGTRLTVT.

This clonotype was observed a few times. A much larger clone lies a single base off, so this may be a read error. The chain carries TRBV25-1 and TRBJ2-3; no definite D call. From germline, CDR1 is MGHDK and CDR2 SYGVNS. The CDR3 runs to 14 residues. Between the trimmed V and J ends, which lost 6 bases and 4 bases, there was a span of 14 bases. The CDR3 spells CASSPPGGADTQYF. CDR3 nucleotides: TGTGCCAGCAGCCCTCCCGGTGGGGCAGATACGCAGTATTTT.

This clonotype was recorded a few times. The V call is TRBV18, the J call TRBJ1-2, with D perhaps matching TRBD1 (5 bases). Per the germline V gene, CDR1 is KGHSH and CDR2 is LQKENI. The V and J ends lost 2 bases and 5 bases respectively, with 12 bases between them. CDR3 size: 14 residues. In DNA, the CDR3 is TGTGCCAGCTCACCATACGGGGCGAGGTATGGCTACACCTTC. Protein: CASSPYGARYGYTF.

In this sample, this clonotype turned up many times. This chain links TRBV29-1 with TRBJ2-7; a possible D gene is TRBD1 (6 bases). Germline V gene data show CDR1 as SQVTM and CDR2 as ANQGSEA. The CDR3 covers 12 residues. V was clipped by 4 bases and J by 3 bases, with 10 bases between them. The CDR3 reads CSVGQELYEQYF. CDR3 DNA: TGCAGCGTTGGACAGGAACTCTACGAGCAGTACTTC.

This clonotype was picked up many times. V and J are TRBV5-1 and TRBJ2-7, with D maybe TRBD1 (6 bases). Germline CDR1 reads SGHRS; CDR2 reads YFSETQ. The CDR3 runs 15 residues. Trimming removed 4 bases at V and 2 bases at J, with 16 bases between. The CDR3 region has the DNA TGCGCCAGCAGCCTAATTTTAGGGGGTGCCTACGAGCAGTACTTC. It specifies CASSLILGGAYEQYF.

This clonotype was counted between two and nine times. The gene calls are TRBV6-5 and TRBJ1-2; possible D gene TRBD1, 5 bases. The germline V gene encodes CDR1 MNHEY and CDR2 SVGAGI. V lost 6 bases to trimming and J lost 5 bases, with 13 bases between them. The CDR3 runs 13 residues. The CDR3 sequence: CASSLGHPYGYTF. For the CDR3, the DNA is TGTGCCAGCAGCTTAGGACACCCTTATGGCTACACCTTC.

J is TRBJ2-1 and V is TRBV7-9; 7 bases are a match to TRBD2. The CDR3 is 17 amino acids. J gave up 6 bases and V 5 bases, and 16 bases lay outside the gene matches. CDR1 and CDR2 (germline): SEHNR, FQNEAQ (reference sequence). The CDR3 DNA reads as TGTGCCAGCAGCCCCCGGGTGAGCGGGGTTCGCTCCAATGAGCAGTTCTTC. Its translation: CASSPRVSGVRSNEQFF.

There are a few counts of this clonotype. V usage is TRBV9 and J usage is TRBJ1-3, with unresolved D. Between the trimmed V and J ends, which lost 0 bases and 0 bases, there was a span of 10 bases. This CDR3 comprises 16 residues. Germline assignment: CDR1 SGDLS and CDR2 YYNGEE. DNA of the CDR3: TGTGCCAGCAGCGTAGTTCCGGTTAACTCTGGAAACACCATATATTTT. This encodes CASSVVPVNSGNTIYF.

Ten or more counts support this clonotype. CDR3 sequence reads: CASSVIFWRGGADTQYF. As DNA, the CDR3 is TGTGCCAGCAGTGTCATATTCTGGCGGGGGGGAGCAGATACGCAGTATTTT. This chain links TRBV28 with TRBJ2-3; 9 bases match TRBD2. The V gene's germline CDR1 is MDHEN and CDR2 SYDVKM. The CDR3 consists of 17 residues. V lost 5 bases and J lost 4; bases outside the gene matches: 13.

This clonotype was counted many times. The chain recombines TRBV7-2 with TRBJ1-3; no definite D call. With 5 bases removed from V and 6 bases from J, the gap between germline ends came to 8 bases. This CDR3 spans 12 amino acids. Germline V gives CDR1 SGHTA, CDR2 FQGNSA. The CDR3 nucleotides are TGTGCCAGCAGCGCCGACCTAAACACCATATATTTT. Translated, it gives CASSADLNTIYF.

This clonotype came up many times. The genes are TRBV7-3 and TRBJ2-2, with 7 bases lining up with TRBD1. Unmatched junction bases numbered 7, after V lost 5 bases and J lost 4 bases. Germline lookup yields CDR1 SGHTA and CDR2 FQGTGA. This CDR3 region has 15 residues. CDR3 sequence: CASSPTGVATGELFF. As DNA, the CDR3 is TGTGCCAGCAGCCCCACAGGGGTTGCCACCGGGGAGCTGTTTTTT.

This clonotype was seen at least ten times. The chain uses TRBV12-3 or TRBV12-4 and TRBJ2-1; 11 bases map to TRBD2. CDR3 length: 15 residues. V lost 6 bases, J lost 9 bases, and 10 bases stayed unmatched. CDR3 DNA: TGTGCCAGCAGCCCTCTAGCGGGGGGTAGGGTTGAGCAGTTCTTC. Translating it yields CASSPLAGGRVEQFF.